The next 26 T cell receptor beta chains were all read from a single sample in a study of shared clonotypes between healthy human individuals. Clones were sequenced by immunoSEQ multiplex PCR, and TCRdb holds only the in-frame ones, with some missing. The sample holds fewer than 600,000 clones, 60% to 85% seen once. Specimen: PBMCs. The receptors stem from a woman aged 40 to 55 in good health. Some clones in this sample may be carry-over from other donors' samples.

J is TRBJ2-7 and V is TRBV6-6; 7 bases agree with TRBD1. The CDR3 extends over 13 amino acids. V lost 7 bases and J lost 2; bases outside the gene matches: 5. Germline CDR1 MNHNY, CDR2 SVGAGI (reference sequence). Here the CDR3 reads CASTRGQPYEQYF. The CDR3 DNA follows: TGTGCCAGCACTAGGGGACAGCCCTACGAGCAGTACTTC.

A word on this clone: The same CDR3 also results from other DNA sequences found in this sample. V and J are TRBV28 and TRBJ2-7; no clear D gene. V lost 5 bases, J lost 0 bases, and 8 bases lay in between. Germline V gene sequence: CDR1 MDHEN, CDR2 SYDVKM. The CDR3 runs to 13 residues. CDR3 sequence (DNA): TGTGCCAGCAGTCCCCCAAGCTCCTACGAGCAGTACTTC. Its protein is CASSPPSSYEQYF.

The chain carries TRBV19 and TRBJ2-1; maybe TRBD1 (5 bases). The CDR3 runs to 16 residues. Trimming stripped 4 bases from V and 4 bases from J, with 17 bases between. Germline values: CDR1 LNHDA, CDR2 SQIVND (reference sequence). CDR3 in DNA: TGTGCCAGTAGTAGAGAAGGGGTTACCTCATACAATGAGCAGTTCTTC. As protein: CASSREGVTSYNEQFF.

Concerning this clone itself: A single base is all that separates this from a far larger clone, so a read error is likely. The same CDR3 is also encoded by other DNA sequences in this sample. The chain links TRBV9 to TRBJ2-1; TRBD2 matches at 13 bases. Trimming took 8 bases from V and 10 from J; bases not matched to a gene: 9. The CDR3 is made up of 14 amino acids. The V gene's germline CDR1 is SGDLS and CDR2 YYNGEE. CDR3 DNA sequence: TGTGCCAGTAGCCCGGGACTAGCGGGAACGGAGCAGTTCTTC. Translation: CASSPGLAGTEQFF. The variable domain in full, completed from reference TRBV9 and TRBJ2-1, reads DSGVTQTPKHLITATGQRVTLRCSPRSGDLSVYWYQQSLDQGLQFLIQYYNGEERAKGNILERFSAQQFPDLHSELNLSSLELGDSALYFCASSPGLAGTEQFFGPGTRLTVL.

This chain joins TRBV28 and TRBJ2-5; D is undetermined. Trimming left V 5 bases short and J 5 bases short, with 21 bases between. Germline CDR1 is MDHEN and CDR2 is SYDVKM. This CDR3 comprises 16 residues. The CDR3 region is CASSLPRYQQPETQYF. The CDR3 nucleotides read TGTGCCAGCAGTCTCCCCCGGTATCAACAGCCGGAGACCCAGTACTTC.

The chain couples TRBV19 to TRBJ2-5; TRBD1 agrees at 11 bases. The V segment lost 3 bases and the J segment 4 bases; nucleotides outside the gene matches: 4. CDR3 length: 15 residues. CDR1 and CDR2 from the germline V gene are LNHDA and SQIVND (reference sequence). Here the CDR3 reads CASSMGQGGRETQYF. As DNA, the CDR3 is TGTGCCAGTAGTATGGGACAGGGGGGGAGAGAGACCCAGTACTTC.

This clone was found once. The rearrangement links TRBV2 to TRBJ1-5; no firm D call. The germline gives CDR1 SNHLY, CDR2 FYNNEI. The CDR3 contains 13 residues. V was cut by 3 bases and J by 5 bases, with 8 bases left in between. DNA of the CDR3: TGTGCCAGCAGTGAGCGGACTCATCAGCCCCAGCATTTT. This sequence encodes CASSERTHQPQHF.

This chain links TRBV4-1 with TRBJ2-1, with 7 bases identical to TRBD2. The germline V gene encodes CDR1 MGHRA and CDR2 YSYEKL. The CDR3 contains 18 residues. V lost 0 bases to trimming and J lost 7 bases; unmatched junction nucleotides: 15. The CDR3 sequence: CASSQDRFVAGVGNEQFF. The CDR3 DNA reads TGCGCCAGCAGCCAAGATCGTTTTGTTGCGGGAGTGGGGAATGAGCAGTTCTTC.

The CDR3 sequence: CASSQPGDTFYTQYF. The CDR3 nucleotides read TGTGCCAGCAGCCAGCCTGGGGACACATTCTATACGCAGTATTTT. This chain connects TRBV5-4 to TRBJ2-3, with D maybe TRBD1 (6 bases). CDR1 is SGHNT, CDR2 YYREEE, per germline (reference sequence). This CDR3 contains 15 residues. The V end was cut by 4 bases, the J end by 7 bases, with 19 bases between.

This rearrangement joins TRBV19 to TRBJ2-1; D possibly matches TRBD1 or TRBD2 (5 bases each). The CDR3 covers 14 residues. Per germline, CDR1 LNHDA and CDR2 SQIVND (reference sequence). V was pared by 8 bases and J by 3 bases, with 14 bases between. CDR3 sequence reads: CASGPGTIYNEQFF. The CDR3 DNA follows: TGTGCCAGTGGTCCGGGGACGATCTACAATGAGCAGTTCTTC.

A single count supports this clone. The CDR3 DNA is TGTGCCAGTAGTAGCCGGGTCCAGGCAGATACGCAGTATTTT. It is translated as CASSSRVQADTQYF. The rearrangement links TRBV19 to TRBJ2-3; D unclear. There are 14 residues in the CDR3. Deletions cut 4 bases from V and 4 bases from J, with 12 bases between. Germline V gene data show CDR1 as LNHDA and CDR2 as SQIVND (reference sequence).

V is TRBV29-1 and J is TRBJ2-5; 8 bases match TRBD1. Trimming cost V 4 bases and J 5 bases; bases outside gene matches: 12. This CDR3 is 15 amino acids long. Germline CDR1 SQVTM, CDR2 ANQGSEA. The CDR3 loop reads CSVGQTGDKIETQYF. CDR3 sequence (DNA): TGCAGCGTTGGCCAGACAGGGGATAAGATCGAGACCCAGTACTTC. Based on the CDR3 plus reference TRBV29-1 and TRBJ2-5, the full variable domain is SAVISQKPSRDICQRGTSLTIQCQVDSQVTMMFWYRQQPGQSLTLIATANQGSEATYESGFVIDKFPISRPNLTFSTLTVSNMSPEDSSIYLCSVGQTGDKIETQYFGPGTRLLVL.

The chain recombines TRBV9 with TRBJ1-4; TRBD1 matches 7 bases. The CDR3 sequence is 15 residues long. V shed 0 bases, J shed 8 bases, and the junction held 7 bases outside the gene matches. Germline V lookup: CDR1 SGDLS, CDR2 YYNGEE. In nucleotides, the CDR3 is TGTGCCAGCAGCGTAGGGGACAGCCTGACGGAAAAACTGTTTTTT. It encodes CASSVGDSLTEKLFF.

The chain carries TRBV19 and TRBJ2-3; the D gene is possibly TRBD1 (6 bases). This CDR3 is 16 amino acids long. Trimming stripped 1 base from V and 0 bases from J, with 11 bases between. The germline V gene has CDR1 LNHDA and CDR2 SQIVND (reference sequence). Here the CDR3 reads CASSIGQAPSTDTQYF. In DNA, the CDR3 is TGTGCCAGTAGTATAGGACAGGCCCCGAGCACAGATACGCAGTATTTT.

This rearrangement joins TRBV28 to TRBJ1-2; D gene ambiguous. Trimming removed 3 bases from V and 5 bases from J, with 10 bases in between. Germline V CDR1 and CDR2: MDHEN, SYDVKM. The CDR3 totals 13 residues. The CDR3 sequence is CASSLRGRYGYTF. CDR3 coding DNA: TGTGCCAGCAGTTTGAGAGGGAGATATGGCTACACCTTC.

This rearrangement joins TRBV6-6 to TRBJ1-2; D possibly corresponds to TRBD1 (6 bases). CDR3 length: 13 residues. With 2 bases removed from V and 7 bases from J, the gap between germline ends came to 11 bases. Germline assignment: CDR1 MNHNY and CDR2 SVGAGI (reference sequence). In DNA form, the CDR3 reads TGTGCCAGCAGTTACGACAGGCATGGTGGCTACACCTTC. Its translation: CASSYDRHGGYTF.

This rearrangement joins TRBV11-2 to TRBJ1-1, with D possibly matching TRBD1 (6 bases). The CDR3 contains 14 residues. Germline values: CDR1 SGHAT, CDR2 FQNNGV. V lost 4 bases and J lost 7, with 16 bases in between. Here the CDR3 DNA reads TGTGCCAGCAGCTCAACGACCAGGGGTAGTGAAGCTTTCTTT. Translating it yields CASSSTTRGSEAFF. The whole variable domain, filled in from reference TRBV11-2 and TRBJ1-1, reads EAGVAQSPRYKIIEKRQSVAFWCNPISGHATLYWYQQILGQGPKLLIQFQNNGVVDDSQLPKDRFSAERLKGVDSTLKIQPAKLEDSAVYLCASSSTTRGSEAFFGQGTRLTVV.

The rearrangement joins TRBV4-3 to TRBJ2-7; D is undetermined. In germline, CDR1 is LGHNA, CDR2 YSLEER. Trimming pared 2 bases from V and 0 bases from J, leaving 14 bases between. The CDR3 has 16 amino acids. The CDR3 coding sequence is TGCGCCAGCAGCCAATCCCTAGGCCGTAGCTCCTACGAGCAGTACTTC. It yields the protein CASSQSLGRSSYEQYF.

This chain uses TRBV30 with TRBJ2-5; a weak D match, TRBD2 (7 bases). The V and J ends lost 0 bases and 5 bases respectively, with 13 bases between them. Germline CDR1 reads GTSNPN; CDR2 reads SVGIG (reference sequence). The CDR3 length is 14 residues. This CDR3 reads CAWSVGGAGETQYF. CDR3 sequence (DNA): TGTGCCTGGAGTGTTGGGGGGGCCGGGGAGACCCAGTACTTC.

The V call is TRBV5-8, the J call TRBJ2-2; 12 nucleotides align to TRBD2. Per the germline V gene, CDR1 is SGHTS and CDR2 is YDEGEE. The V gene end was trimmed by 4 bases and the J gene end by 7 bases; junction bases not matched to a gene: 5. The CDR3 has 15 residues. The CDR3: CASSRLAGVGGELFF. CDR3 nucleotides: TGTGCCAGCAGCCGACTAGCGGGAGTTGGCGGGGAGCTGTTTTTT.

This rearrangement joins TRBV10-3 to TRBJ2-7; 9 nucleotides match TRBD1. The V gene's germline CDR1 is ENHRY and CDR2 SYGVKD. With 11 bases clipped from V and 4 bases from J, the junction kept 6 bases outside the gene matches. The CDR3 loop spans 12 amino acids. CDR3 bases: TGTGCCGCCGGGACAGGGATATACGAGCAGTACTTC. Its protein product is CAAGTGIYEQYF.

The chain uses TRBV28 and TRBJ2-4; possibly TRBD2 for D (6 bases). The germline V and J ends were trimmed by 4 bases and 1 base, with 14 bases remaining between them. In germline, CDR1 is MDHEN, CDR2 SYDVKM. The CDR3 covers 16 residues. This CDR3 reads CASSWTKSLAKNIQYF. The CDR3 DNA is TGTGCCAGCAGTTGGACTAAAAGTTTGGCCAAAAACATTCAGTACTTC.

J is TRBJ2-1 and V is TRBV7-8; 11 nucleotides line up with TRBD2. This CDR3 spans 16 amino acids. Germline loops: CDR1 SGHVS, CDR2 FQNEAQ. The V and J ends lost 5 bases and 4 bases, in that order; junction bases with no gene match: 7. This CDR3 is CASSAGTSGVYNEQFF. The CDR3 DNA reads as TGTGCCAGCAGCGCCGGGACTAGCGGAGTTTACAATGAGCAGTTCTTC. The whole variable domain, remainder taken from reference TRBV7-8 and TRBJ2-1, is GAGVSQSPRYKVAKRGQDVALRCDPISGHVSLFWYQQALGQGPEFLTYFQNEAQLDKSGLPSDRFFAERPEGSVSTLKIQRTQQEDSAVYLCASSAGTSGVYNEQFFGPGTRLTVL.

This rearrangement joins TRBV10-3 to TRBJ2-2; 10 bases are a match to TRBD2. The CDR3 loop spans 16 amino acids. The junction had 5 bases not matched to a gene; V was cut back by 6 bases and J by 1 base. Germline-derived CDR1 and CDR2 are ENHRY and SYGVKD. CDR3 region: CAISQIAGGNTGELFF. The CDR3 DNA is TGTGCCATCAGCCAGATAGCGGGAGGGAACACCGGGGAGCTGTTTTTT.

The CDR3 protein is CASSWTGGDYGYTF. The CDR3 region has the DNA TGCGCCAGCAGCTGGACAGGGGGCGACTATGGCTACACCTTC. The gene calls are TRBV5-1 and TRBJ1-2; 11 bases align to TRBD1. Germline trimming cut 3 bases from V and 3 bases from J; bases unmatched to any gene: 1. The germline V gene encodes CDR1 SGHRS and CDR2 YFSETQ. This CDR3 is 14 amino acids long.

This clone was observed a few times. This sequence joins TRBV5-6 and TRBJ1-6, with D maybe TRBD1 (6 bases). Germline values: CDR1 SGHDT, CDR2 YYEEEE. Deletions cut 4 bases from V and 7 bases from J, with 15 bases between. The CDR3 is 15 residues long. The CDR3 reads CASSRPGQPNSPLHF. DNA of the CDR3: TGTGCCAGCAGCCGACCGGGACAACCCAATTCACCCCTCCACTTT.